These T cell receptor beta chains were read from a single sample in a study of CD8 T cells in ankylosing spondylitis. MiXCR, run by TCRdb on the 5' RACE reads, gives a single entry per CDR3 protein. The data show tens of thousands of distinct CDR3 sequences, roughly 7.3% seen once. The specimen was blood. All receptors come from a male donor with ankylosing spondylitis or in good health (not recorded which). The CDR3 runs from the conserved cysteine through the conserved F or W. D genes are given only for firm matches. Not all rows give a size; the values are once, few, many and, for expanded clones, a class.

CDR3 DNA: TGTGCCAGCAGAACAGACAGAGAGACCCAGTACTTC
CDR3 protein: CASRTDRETQYF
D gene: -
V gene: TRBV7-2
clone size: -
J gene: TRBJ2-5

CDR3 DNA: TGTGCCAGCAGCCGGGACCGCCCTGACTACGAGCAGTACTTC
CDR3 protein: CASSRDRPDYEQYF
D gene: -
V gene: TRBV7-9
clone size: few
J gene: TRBJ2-7

CDR3 DNA: TGTGCCAGCACCAAAAATTCCCCCAGAGATGAGCAGTTCTTC
CDR3 protein: CASTKNSPRDEQFF
D gene: -
V gene: TRBV6-5
clone size: -
J gene: TRBJ2-1

CDR3 DNA: TGTGCCACCAAAGCAGGGGGTCCCGGGGAGCTGTTTTTT
CDR3 protein: CATKAGGPGELFF
D gene: TRBD1
V gene: TRBV7-6
clone size: -
J gene: TRBJ2-2

CDR3 DNA: TGTGCCAGCAGCCGTAGCGGGAGTTTAAACACCGGGGAGCTGTTTTTT
CDR3 protein: CASSRSGSLNTGELFF
D gene: TRBD2
V gene: TRBV28
clone size: many
J gene: TRBJ2-2

CDR3 DNA: TGTGGGACTAGCCGGGATGGCACCGGGGAGCTGTTTTTT
CDR3 protein: CGTSRDGTGELFF
D gene: TRBD2
V gene: TRBV10-3
clone size: few
J gene: TRBJ2-2

CDR3 DNA: TGTGCCAGCAGCTCCGGAGAGACCCAGTACTTC
CDR3 protein: CASSSGETQYF
D gene: -
V gene: TRBV7-2
clone size: few
J gene: TRBJ2-5

CDR3 DNA: TGTGCCAGGCGACAGGGTGAAAACACTGAAGCTTTCTTT
CDR3 protein: CARRQGENTEAFF
D gene: TRBD1
V gene: TRBV6-4
clone size: -
J gene: TRBJ1-1

CDR3 DNA: TGTGCCAGCAGCGTAGTCGGGACTAGCACAGATACGCAGTATTTT
CDR3 protein: CASSVVGTSTDTQYF
D gene: -
V gene: TRBV9
clone size: few
J gene: TRBJ2-3

CDR3 DNA: TGCAGTGCTAGAGATAGGGGGGTAGGCACCGGGGAGCTGTTTTTT
CDR3 protein: CSARDRGVGTGELFF
D gene: -
V gene: TRBV20-1
clone size: -
J gene: TRBJ2-2

CDR3 DNA: TGCGCCAGCAGCAACGGACAGGGGAATGAAAAACTGTTTTTT
CDR3 protein: CASSNGQGNEKLFF
D gene: TRBD1
V gene: TRBV5-1
clone size: many
J gene: TRBJ1-4

CDR3 DNA: TGTGCCAGCAGTTTATTTGTGACCCAGTACTTC
CDR3 protein: CASSLFVTQYF
D gene: -
V gene: TRBV27
clone size: few
J gene: TRBJ2-5

CDR3 DNA: TGTGCCAGCAGTCGCCAACAGGATAGGGAGCTGTTTTTT
CDR3 protein: CASSRQQDRELFF
D gene: -
V gene: TRBV6-5
clone size: many
J gene: TRBJ2-2

CDR3 DNA: TGTGCCTGGAACCGGGACAGGGGGATTACCGGGGAGCTGTTTTTT
CDR3 protein: CAWNRDRGITGELFF
D gene: TRBD1
V gene: TRBV30
clone size: -
J gene: TRBJ2-2

CDR3 DNA: TGCGCCAGCAGGGGGTACACCGGGGAGCTGTTTTTT
CDR3 protein: CASRGYTGELFF
D gene: -
V gene: TRBV5-1
clone size: many
J gene: TRBJ2-2

CDR3 DNA: TGTGCCAGCTCACGAACGAGGGAGTCCGTTCCCGAGACCCAGTACTTC
CDR3 protein: CASSRTRESVPETQYF
D gene: -
V gene: TRBV18
clone size: -
J gene: TRBJ2-5

CDR3 DNA: TGCAGCGTCCATGCCTCAGCGGGAGAGTACACCGGGGAGCTGTTTTTT
CDR3 protein: CSVHASAGEYTGELFF
D gene: TRBD2
V gene: TRBV29-1
clone size: many
J gene: TRBJ2-2

CDR3 DNA: TGTGCCAGCACCCGTAACAATCAAGAGACCCAGTACTTC
CDR3 protein: CASTRNNQETQYF
D gene: -
V gene: TRBV7-2
clone size: few
J gene: TRBJ2-5

CDR3 DNA: TGTGCCAGCATCTCCCCGGGACAGCGGTACACTGAAGCTTTCTTT
CDR3 protein: CASISPGQRYTEAFF
D gene: TRBD1
V gene: TRBV5-5
clone size: many
J gene: TRBJ1-1

CDR3 DNA: TGTGCCAGCAGCCCAGGACTAGCCAACACAGATACGCAGTATTTT
CDR3 protein: CASSPGLANTDTQYF
D gene: TRBD2
V gene: TRBV12-3/TRBV12-4
clone size: few
J gene: TRBJ2-3

CDR3 DNA: TGTGCCACCAGCAGGGAAGTTTCGGCTTCACCCCTCCACTTT
CDR3 protein: CATSREVSASPLHF
D gene: -
V gene: TRBV15
clone size: few
J gene: TRBJ1-6

CDR3 DNA: TGCGCCAGCAGCTTAGGGGGTAGGCGCACAGATACGCAGTATTTT
CDR3 protein: CASSLGGRRTDTQYF
D gene: -
V gene: TRBV5-1
clone size: -
J gene: TRBJ2-3